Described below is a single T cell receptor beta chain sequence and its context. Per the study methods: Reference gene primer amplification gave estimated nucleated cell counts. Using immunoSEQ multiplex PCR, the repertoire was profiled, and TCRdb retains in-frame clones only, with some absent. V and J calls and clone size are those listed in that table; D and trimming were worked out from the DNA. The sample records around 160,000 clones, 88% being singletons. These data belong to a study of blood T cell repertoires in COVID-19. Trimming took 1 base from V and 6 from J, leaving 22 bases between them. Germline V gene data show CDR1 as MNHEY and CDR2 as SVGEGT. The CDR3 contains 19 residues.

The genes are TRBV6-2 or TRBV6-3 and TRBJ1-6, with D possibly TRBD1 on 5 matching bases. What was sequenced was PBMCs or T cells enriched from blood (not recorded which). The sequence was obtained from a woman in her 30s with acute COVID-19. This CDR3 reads CASSYWSFREWSGNSPLHF. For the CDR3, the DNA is TGTGCCAGCAGTTACTGGAGCTTCAGGGAATGGTCGGGTAATTCACCCCTCCACTTT.